This TCR beta chain was sequenced for a study of blood T cell repertoires in COVID-19. Study summary: COVID-19 samples, acute and convalescent, were from the United States, Italy and Spain. Sources were T cells, B-cell-depleted T cells, or PBMCs; the material itself was cDNA or gDNA.

Enrollment of patients from Seattle took place during active infection, with longitudinal follow-up. Germline CDR1 reads LNHDA; CDR2 reads SQIVND (reference sequence). Trimming cost V 3 bases and J 2 bases, with 9 bases left between them. The CDR3 is 14 amino acids. Per the original methods: Amplification with reference gene primers provided the estimates of nucleated cell counts. The protocol was immunoSEQ multiplex PCR, while the TCRdb copy is restricted to in-frame clones and leaves out a portion. V and J calls and clone size are copied from that table; D and trimming were computed from the DNA. This sample yields 90,000 or so clones, of which around 90% are seen a single time; 6.5% to 8% belongs to the top ten.

Input material: peripheral blood. The TCR sequence derives from a man between 18 and 29 years old with COVID-19, enrolled during active disease. The V gene is TRBV19, the J gene TRBJ2-3; a possible D gene is TRBD2 (6 bases). CDR3 coding DNA: TGTGCCAGTAGTATGGGCGGGGCCACAGATACGCAGTATTTT. Translating gives CASSMGGATDTQYF.